These T cell receptor beta chains were read from a single sample in a study of T cells in Graves' hyperthyroidism and ophthalmopathy. TCRdb independently ran MiXCR on the multiplex PCR reads; one entry per CDR3 protein. The sample holds hundreds of thousands of distinct CDR3 sequences; around a sixth are singletons and the top ten take around 14%. Sequenced: blood. The source of these receptors is a woman under 30 with Graves' hyperthyroidism. The CDR3 runs from the conserved cysteine through the conserved F or W. D genes are given only for firm matches. Not every row has a clone size; where given, it reads once, few, many or a size class.

>TRBJ2-7|TRBV28|TRBD1|many
CASSLIGTGGYEQYF
TGTGCCAGCAGTTTAATCGGGACAGGGGGCTACGAGCAGTACTTC
>TRBJ2-1|TRBV5-5|TRBD2|-
CASSLGYSGTDNEQFF
TGCGCCAGCAGCTTGGGGTATAGCGGGACGGACAATGAGCAGTTCTTC
>TRBJ2-7|TRBV7-2|TRBD2|many
CASSKGLAGGRYEQYF
TGTGCCAGCAGTAAGGGACTAGCGGGAGGGAGATACGAGCAGTACTTC
>TRBJ2-1|TRBV12-3/TRBV12-4|TRBD2|many
CASNLITSGISNEQFF
TGTGCCAGCAACCTTATTACTAGCGGGATTAGCAATGAGCAGTTCTTC
>TRBJ1-2|TRBV28|TRBD1|-
CASSLWGQGTYGYTF
TGTGCCAGCAGTTTATGGGGACAGGGGACCTATGGCTACACCTTC
>TRBJ2-3|TRBV7-2|TRBD2|few
CASPVGGLKNTQYF
TGTGCCAGCCCCGTGGGGGGGTTAAAGAATACGCAGTATTTT
>TRBJ1-1|TRBV6-2/TRBV6-3|-|few
CASSYSSTNTEAFF
TGTGCCAGCAGTTACTCGTCTACGAACACTGAAGCTTTCTTT
>TRBJ2-7|TRBV20-1|-|few
CSARGDSPASYEQYF
TGCAGTGCTAGGGGCGACAGCCCGGCCTCCTACGAGCAGTACTTC
>TRBJ1-5|TRBV2|-|many
CASRYGHNSNQPQHF
TGTGCCAGCAGGTACGGCCACAATAGCAATCAGCCCCAGCATTTT
>TRBJ1-1|TRBV10-3|-|many
CAIGILNTEAFF
TGTGCCATCGGAATCTTGAACACTGAAGCTTTCTTT
>TRBJ1-6|TRBV7-2|-|-
CASRGRSSYNSPLHF
TGTGCCAGCAGGGGAAGGAGCTCCTATAATTCACCCCTCCACTTT
>TRBJ1-1|TRBV27|TRBD1|many
CASSAGTGGWNTEAFF
TGTGCCAGCAGTGCCGGGACAGGGGGGTGGAACACTGAAGCTTTCTTT
>TRBJ2-1|TRBV14|TRBD2|-
CASSRGLAGSAEQFF
TGTGCCAGCAGCCGGGGGCTAGCGGGTTCGGCTGAGCAGTTCTTC
>TRBJ1-1|TRBV2|-|many
CASSAFKGTEAFF
TGTGCCAGCAGTGCCTTCAAGGGGACTGAAGCTTTCTTT
>TRBJ2-3|TRBV2|TRBD2|many
CASSFSGTSTDTQYF
TGTGCCAGCAGTTTTAGCGGGACTAGCACAGATACGCAGTATTTT
>TRBJ2-5|TRBV7-9|-|many
CASRGLGETQYF
TGTGCCAGCAGGGGGCTCGGGGAGACCCAGTACTTC
>TRBJ2-7|TRBV2|-|many
CASREPRRTYGAYEQYF
TGTGCCAGCAGAGAGCCACGGAGGACATACGGAGCATACGAGCAGTACTTC
>TRBJ2-5|TRBV12-3/TRBV12-4|-|many
CASSPTGYQETQYF
TGTGCCAGCAGTCCTACAGGGTACCAAGAGACCCAGTACTTC
>TRBJ2-4|TRBV14|TRBD1|-
CASSPRDSEPRIQYF
TGTGCCAGCAGCCCCCGGGACAGCGAACCGCGCATTCAGTACTTC
>TRBJ1-2|TRBV7-9|-|many
CASSLAESPSGRYGYTF
TGTGCCAGCAGCTTAGCGGAGAGCCCCTCCGGTCGGTATGGCTACACCTTC
>TRBJ2-1|TRBV10-1|-|few
CASSLDYRAYNEQFF
TGCGCCAGCAGCCTCGACTACCGAGCTTACAATGAGCAGTTCTTC
>TRBJ2-1|TRBV9|-|-
CASSVVVGSGNEQFF
TGTGCCAGCAGCGTAGTCGTGGGATCGGGCAATGAGCAGTTCTTC
>TRBJ2-5|TRBV11-2|-|many
CASSPSYGGEETQYF
TGTGCCAGCAGCCCCTCTTACGGGGGCGAAGAGACCCAGTACTTC
>TRBJ1-1|TRBV5-1|TRBD1|few
CASNGAPGQLTTEAFF
TGCGCCAGCAACGGAGCCCCGGGACAGCTTACAACTGAAGCTTTCTTT
>TRBJ2-2|TRBV7-2|TRBD2|few
CASSLTSSRNTGELFF
TGTGCCAGCAGCTTGACTAGCAGCCGGAACACCGGGGAGCTGTTTTTT
>TRBJ2-2|TRBV10-3|-|-
CAITGSVTGAGELFF
TGTGCCATCACGGGATCAGTGACGGGGGCGGGGGAGCTGTTTTTT
>TRBJ2-3|TRBV11-2|TRBD2|few
CASLAGGTDTQYF
TGTGCCAGCTTAGCGGGAGGCACAGATACGCAGTATTTT
>TRBJ2-1|TRBV5-1|-|few
CASSSAGRGLYNEQFF
TGCGCCAGCAGCTCCGCCGGCAGGGGTCTGTACAATGAGCAGTTCTTC
>TRBJ2-7|TRBV12-3/TRBV12-4|-|many
CASSARGKGSYEQYF
TGTGCCAGCAGCGCTAGGGGTAAAGGATCCTACGAGCAGTACTTC
>TRBJ2-6|TRBV12-3/TRBV12-4|-|-
CASTLRPLTGSSGANVLTF
TGTGCCAGCACCCTGAGACCCCTGACAGGCTCCTCTGGGGCCAACGTCCTGACTTTC
>TRBJ1-2|TRBV6-2/TRBV6-3|-|few
CASSYSNLASYTF
TGTGCCAGCAGTTACTCGAATTTAGCGAGCTACACCTTC
>TRBJ2-1|TRBV20-1|TRBD2|many
CSAREGLAISNEQFF
TGCAGTGCGAGAGAGGGACTAGCCATATCCAATGAGCAGTTCTTC
>TRBJ1-2|TRBV2|TRBD1|many
CASRDDRGQGYTF
TGTGCCAGCAGGGACGACAGGGGGCAAGGCTACACCTTC
>TRBJ2-5|TRBV12-3/TRBV12-4|TRBD2|many
CASSPQTPGLAGAETQYF
TGTGCCAGCAGTCCACAAACCCCGGGACTAGCGGGAGCAGAGACCCAGTACTTC
>TRBJ1-2|TRBV3-1|-|many
CASSHGGGGYGYTF
TGTGCCAGCAGCCACGGGGGGGGAGGCTATGGCTACACCTTC
>TRBJ1-2|TRBV7-6|TRBD1|few
CASSLDGTGYGYTF
TGTGCCAGCAGCTTAGACGGGACAGGCTATGGCTACACCTTC
>TRBJ2-7|TRBV7-8|-|many
CASSLTTDLYEQYF
TGTGCCAGCAGCTTAACTACAGACCTATACGAGCAGTACTTC
>TRBJ2-1|TRBV19|-|-
CASKDRLQGRNEQFF
TGTGCCAGTAAAGACCGTCTCCAGGGGCGCAATGAGCAGTTCTTC
>TRBJ2-7|TRBV6-1|-|few
CASGTGTVSDEQYF
TGTGCCAGCGGTACCGGGACCGTCTCTGACGAGCAGTACTTC
>TRBJ2-6|TRBV19|-|few
CASSSTLMAGFSGANVLTF
TGTGCCAGTAGTAGCACCCTCATGGCAGGGTTCTCTGGGGCCAACGTCCTGACTTTC
>TRBJ1-2|TRBV5-5|-|once
CASSQDRSYYGYTF
TGCGCCAGCAGCCAAGACCGGTCCTACTATGGCTACACCTTC
>TRBJ2-3|TRBV6-4|-|-
CASSDEGLDTDTQYF
TGTGCCAGCAGTGACGAGGGTCTAGACACAGATACGCAGTATTTT
>TRBJ2-5|TRBV9|-|many
CASSGDVHLKETQYF
TGTGCCAGCAGCGGGGATGTCCATCTAAAAGAGACCCAGTACTTC
>TRBJ1-1|TRBV7-2|-|many
CASSLVAGRGTEAFF
TGTGCCAGCAGCTTAGTAGCCGGGCGCGGCACTGAAGCTTTCTTT
>TRBJ2-1|TRBV13|-|few
CASSLGPLSNEQFF
TGTGCCAGCAGCTTAGGGCCCCTGTCTAATGAGCAGTTCTTC
>TRBJ1-2|TRBV3-1|TRBD1|many
CASSQEGLGQVHGYTF
TGTGCCAGCAGCCAAGAAGGTTTGGGACAGGTTCATGGCTACACCTTC
>TRBJ1-5|TRBV19|TRBD1|-
CASSPPRDSFPKPQHF
TGTGCCAGTAGTCCCCCCCGGGACAGTTTCCCTAAGCCCCAGCATTTT
>TRBJ2-1|TRBV20-1|TRBD2|many
CSVKPLAGGNNEQFF
TGCAGTGTCAAGCCCCTAGCGGGAGGGAACAATGAGCAGTTCTTC
>TRBJ2-3|TRBV27|TRBD1|-
CASSKRGQLSTDTQYF
TGTGCCAGCAGCAAAAGGGGACAGCTGAGCACAGATACGCAGTATTTT